Each of the 30 T cell receptor beta chains below was sequenced from the same sample in a study of blood T cell repertoires in COVID-19. The method was immunoSEQ multiplex PCR; TCRdb's version includes in-frame clones alone and lacks a portion of them. This table holds around 140,000 clones, about 87% found once. The sample was peripheral blood. The receptor source for this set is a human donor in a cohort sampled during active COVID-19.

The chain links TRBV7-9 to TRBJ1-1, with a possible D match to TRBD1 (6 bases). Germline values: CDR1 SEHNR, CDR2 FQNEAQ (reference sequence). The CDR3 loop spans 15 amino acids. V dropped 5 bases and J dropped 2 bases, with 15 bases sitting between them. CDR3 loop: CASSAPTGVNTEAFF. As DNA, the CDR3 is TGTGCCAGCAGCGCTCCGACAGGAGTTAACACTGAAGCTTTCTTT.

The chain carries TRBV2 and TRBJ1-2, with 8 bases that match TRBD1. The CDR3 contains 14 residues. CDR1 and CDR2 from the germline V gene are SNHLY and FYNNEI. V lost 2 bases to trimming and J lost 8 bases; unmatched junction nucleotides: 7. CDR3 DNA: TGTGCCAGCAGTGAATGGCAGGGGGCAGGCGGCTACACCTTC. Encoded protein: CASSEWQGAGGYTF.

The chain joins TRBV19 to TRBJ2-1, with 11 bases lining up with TRBD2. CDR1 is LNHDA and CDR2 is SQIVND in the germline V gene (reference sequence). The CDR3 runs 17 residues. With V trimmed by 3 bases and J by 1 base, 5 bases remained unmatched. CDR3 DNA: TGTGCCAGTAGTATGAGTAGCGGGGGGGCGTCCTACAATGAGCAGTTCTTC. Translation gives CASSMSSGGASYNEQFF.

The V call is TRBV2, the J call TRBJ2-1; D uncertain. This CDR3 comprises 13 residues. V dropped 4 bases and J dropped 2 bases, with 6 bases sitting between them. CDR1 and CDR2 (germline): SNHLY, FYNNEI. CDR3 protein: CASSVGAYNEQFF. As DNA, the CDR3 is TGTGCCAGCAGTGTCGGAGCCTACAATGAGCAGTTCTTC.

This chain joins TRBV5-1 and TRBJ2-3, with D maybe TRBD1 (6 bases). CDR3 size: 15 residues. CDR1 is SGHRS and CDR2 is YFSETQ in the germline V gene. Trimming shortened V by 0 bases and J by 2 bases, and 10 bases separated the two germline ends. The CDR3 nucleotides are TGCGCCAGCAGCTTGGATAGGGGGTACACAGATACGCAGTATTTT. As protein: CASSLDRGYTDTQYF.

This clone has just one count. The chain recombines TRBV28 with TRBJ1-5, with 7 bases fitting TRBD1. Losses at the gene ends were 6 bases for V and 3 bases for J; bases not matched to a gene: 2. This CDR3 has 13 amino acids. Germline CDR1 MDHEN, CDR2 SYDVKM. CDR3 sequence reads: CASRGTANQPQHF. Written as DNA, the CDR3 is TGTGCCAGCAGGGGGACAGCCAATCAGCCCCAGCATTTT.

This rearrangement joins TRBV4-3 to TRBJ1-2, with D possibly matching TRBD1 (5 bases). The CDR3 contains 14 residues. Per germline, CDR1 LGHNA and CDR2 YSLEER. V lost 0 bases and J 4 bases, leaving 9 bases between the germline ends. In nucleotides, the CDR3 is TGCGCCAGCAGCCAAGAGATCGACAGCTATGGCTACACCTTC. It encodes CASSQEIDSYGYTF.

The chain has TRBV11-3 and TRBJ2-7, with TRBD2 identical over 8 bases. J was trimmed by 2 bases and V by 5 bases; bases with no gene match: 2. This CDR3 has 13 residues. From germline, CDR1 is SGHNT and CDR2 YENEEA. This CDR3 reads CASSRGGTYEQYF. The CDR3 nucleotides read TGTGCCAGCAGCCGGGGGGGCACCTACGAGCAGTACTTC.

This clone was picked up a small number of times. The genes are TRBV5-4 and TRBJ1-2; tentatively, D is TRBD1 (5 bases). V was pared by 3 bases and J by 4 bases, with 10 bases between. The CDR3 is 13 residues long. The germline CDR1 and CDR2 sequences are SGHNT and YYREEE (reference sequence). CDR3 nucleotide sequence: TGTGCCAGCAGCTCCAGGGTGGGCTATGGCTACACCTTC. It encodes CASSSRVGYGYTF. Based on the CDR3 plus reference TRBV5-4 and TRBJ1-2, the full variable domain is ETGVTQSPTHLIKTRGQQVTLRCSSQSGHNTVSWYQQALGQGPQFIFQYYREEENGRGNFPPRFSGLQFPNYSSELNVNALELDDSALYLCASSSRVGYGYTFGSGTRLTVV.

The chain links TRBV27 to TRBJ1-5; TRBD1 might be the D (6 bases). Germline V CDR1 and CDR2: MNHEY, SMNVEV (reference sequence). The V gene lost 6 bases and the J gene lost 2 bases, with 14 bases spanning the gap. The CDR3 sequence is 15 residues long. The CDR3 DNA reads TGTGCCAGCAGGTGGACAGCTGGCGGCAATCAGCCCCAGCATTTT. It specifies CASRWTAGGNQPQHF.

This chain connects TRBV19 to TRBJ1-1; 7 nucleotides line up with TRBD1. V lost 5 bases to trimming and J lost 4 bases; unmatched junction nucleotides: 7. The CDR3 runs 14 residues. Germline loops: CDR1 LNHDA, CDR2 SQIVND (reference sequence). CDR3 residues: CASSAPNRGTEAFF. The CDR3 nucleotides read TGTGCCAGTAGTGCCCCGAACAGGGGCACTGAAGCTTTCTTT.

This chain links TRBV24-1 with TRBJ1-2; D remains ambiguous. The CDR3 is 12 residues long. CDR1 and CDR2 (germline): KGHDR, SFDVKD. The V and J ends lost 1 base and 4 bases respectively, with 3 bases between them. CDR3 sequence reads: CATSDFGYGYTF. Written as DNA, the CDR3 is TGTGCCACCAGTGATTTCGGCTATGGCTACACCTTC.

J is TRBJ2-3 and V is TRBV2; 7 nucleotides line up with TRBD1. From germline, CDR1 is SNHLY and CDR2 FYNNEI. The CDR3 consists of 12 residues. The CDR3 DNA reads as TGTGTCGGGACAGTTAGCACAGATACGCAGTATTTT. This gives the protein CVGTVSTDTQYF.

The V and J genes are TRBV7-2 and TRBJ2-5; 8 bases match TRBD2. Germline V CDR1 and CDR2: SGHTA, FQGNSA. The CDR3 loop spans 15 amino acids. V lost 3 bases to trimming and J lost 1 base; unmatched junction nucleotides: 4. For the CDR3, the DNA is TGTGCCAGCAGCTTTCCCGCGGGGGGCCAAGAGACCCAGTACTTC. It specifies CASSFPAGGQETQYF.

This chain connects TRBV9 to TRBJ1-6; D gene uncertain. V was clipped by 0 bases and J by 0 bases, with 7 bases between them. CDR3 size: 16 residues. The germline CDR1 and CDR2 sequences are SGDLS and YYNGEE. CDR3 protein: CASSVAAHSYNSPLHF. The CDR3 nucleotides are TGTGCCAGCAGCGTAGCTGCACACTCCTATAATTCACCCCTCCACTTT.

The chain employs TRBV5-8 and TRBJ2-7, with 9 bases fitting TRBD1. J gave up 3 bases and V 0 bases, and 1 base lay outside the gene matches. Germline lookup yields CDR1 SGHTS and CDR2 YDEGEE. The CDR3 runs to 14 residues. The CDR3 spells CASSLGTGVYEQYF. The CDR3, as DNA: TGTGCCAGCAGCTTGGGGACAGGGGTCTACGAGCAGTACTTC. Drawing the rest from reference TRBV5-8 and TRBJ2-7, the complete variable domain is EAGVTQSPTHLIKTRGQQATLRCSPISGHTSVYWYQQALGLGLQFLLWYDEGEERNRGNFPPRFSGRQFPNYSSELNVNALELEDSALYLCASSLGTGVYEQYFGPGTRLTVT.

This clone was seen a single time. The junction does not match germline at one end; this may be a read error. The V call is TRBV4-1, the J call TRBJ2-3; D gene uncertain. The CDR3 spans 14 residues. From germline, CDR1 is MGHRA and CDR2 YSYEKL. The CDR3 is CASSPLGSRDTQYF. The CDR3, as DNA: TGCGCCAGCAGCCCCTTGGGTAGCAGAGATACGCAGTATTTT.

The rearrangement joins TRBV29-1 to TRBJ1-1; D is unresolved. From germline, CDR1 is SQVTM and CDR2 ANQGSEA. This CDR3 has 13 residues. Deletions cut 5 bases from V and 0 bases from J, with 10 bases between. CDR3 in amino acids: CSVSGLVNTEAFF. The CDR3 DNA sequence: TGCAGCGTTTCAGGACTCGTGAACACTGAAGCTTTCTTT.

V is TRBV10-3 and J is TRBJ1-1; TRBD1 might be the D (5 bases). Trimming shortened V by 2 bases and J by 5 bases, and 15 bases separated the two germline ends. The CDR3 length is 15 residues. Germline CDR1 ENHRY, CDR2 SYGVKD. In DNA, the CDR3 is TGTGCCATCAGTGAGGGGGGGGAGAAAGGGACTGAAGCTTTCTTT. Protein: CAISEGGEKGTEAFF.

The chain recombines TRBV7-3 with TRBJ1-2; weak D call: TRBD1 (5 bases). Germline V CDR1 and CDR2: SGHTA, FQGTGA. CDR3 size: 16 residues. Trimming pared 2 bases from V and 1 base from J, leaving 14 bases between. The CDR3 is CASSLLSYGGNYGYTF. The DNA for the CDR3 is TGTGCCAGCAGCTTATTATCTTACGGGGGTAACTATGGCTACACCTTC. Full variable domain (remainder filled in from reference TRBV7-3 and TRBJ1-2): GAGVSQTPSNKVTEKGKYVELRCDPISGHTALYWYRQSLGQGPEFLIYFQGTGAADDSGLPNDRFFAVRPEGSVSTLKIQRTERGDSAVYLCASSLLSYGGNYGYTFGSGTRLTVV.

The CDR3 nucleotides are TGTGCCAGCAGCGCCAAACAGAGGCGGGGGGGCACCGGGGAGCTGTTTTTT. Translating gives CASSAKQRRGGTGELFF. V and J are TRBV7-2 and TRBJ2-2, with 9 bases aligning to TRBD2. CDR3 length: 17 residues. Losses at the gene ends were 5 bases for V and 4 bases for J; bases not matched to a gene: 11. The germline V gene has CDR1 SGHTA and CDR2 FQGNSA.

This clone appeared a few times. The genes are TRBV5-4 and TRBJ2-7; 9 bases fit TRBD2. The CDR3 is 14 residues long. The trim removed 0 bases at V and 6 bases at J, leaving 4 bases unmatched. Germline V CDR1 and CDR2: SGHNT, YYREEE (reference sequence). CDR3 in DNA: TGTGCCAGCAGCTTGGAGGCTAGCGGGGCCGAGCAGTACTTC. Its translation is CASSLEASGAEQYF.

In its sample, this clone was seen once. The chain joins TRBV6-2 or TRBV6-3 to TRBJ2-5, with 10 bases identical to TRBD2. V was pared by 5 bases and J by 1 base, with 4 bases of the junction left unmatched. In germline, CDR1 is MNHEY, CDR2 SVGEGT. The CDR3 is made up of 15 amino acids. This chain's CDR3 is CASSIAGGLQETQYF. The CDR3 DNA reads TGTGCCAGCAGTATAGCGGGGGGCCTCCAAGAGACCCAGTACTTC.

The rearrangement uses TRBV5-4 and TRBJ1-2; no reliable D call. Per the germline V gene, CDR1 is SGHNT and CDR2 is YYREEE (reference sequence). There are 15 residues in the CDR3. Trimming removed 0 bases from V and 4 bases from J, with 13 bases in between. CDR3 amino acids: CASSLDEGSSYGYTF. The CDR3 coding sequence is TGTGCCAGCAGCTTGGACGAGGGTAGTTCCTATGGCTACACCTTC.

This chain uses TRBV6-5 with TRBJ1-3, with a tentative D call TRBD1 (6 bases). This CDR3 has 15 amino acids. The ends were cut back, 8 bases at V and 3 bases at J, with 17 bases in the middle. Germline assignment: CDR1 MNHEY and CDR2 SVGAGI. CDR3 protein: CASPAGVEGGNTIYF. The CDR3, as DNA: TGTGCCAGCCCCGCAGGGGTTGAAGGTGGAAACACCATATATTTT.

The gene calls are TRBV3-1 (or the pseudogene TRBV3-2) and TRBJ1-6; TRBD1 agrees at 8 bases. V was clipped by 6 bases and J by 9 bases; unmatched bases: 4. The CDR3 length is 13 residues. CDR1 is LGHDT, CDR2 YNNKEL, per germline (reference sequence). The CDR3 DNA reads as TGTGCCAGCAGTCGGACAGGGTCTTCACCCCTCCACTTT. This sequence encodes CASSRTGSSPLHF.

CDR3 residues: CARSSLIPMQDPYEQYF. CDR3 nucleotide sequence: TGTGCCAGAAGCTCCCTTATCCCAATGCAGGATCCCTACGAGCAGTACTTC. The V and J genes are TRBV5-3 and TRBJ2-7; D unclear. TRBV5-3 is reported as an ORF; its role is uncertain. There are 17 residues in the CDR3. Trimming took 3 bases from V and 2 from J, leaving 21 bases between them.

V gene TRBV15 combines with J gene TRBJ1-5, with a possible D match to TRBD1 (5 bases). This CDR3 spans 14 amino acids. Trimming pared 0 bases from V and 11 bases from J, leaving 14 bases between. In germline, CDR1 is LNHNV, CDR2 YYDKDF (reference sequence). The CDR3: CATSRDRSRDAQHF. CDR3 DNA sequence: TGTGCCACCAGCAGAGACAGGTCGCGGGACGCCCAGCATTTT.

This clone appeared once. The rearrangement uses TRBV7-9 and TRBJ1-1; 8 bases line up with TRBD1. Germline assignment: CDR1 SEHNR and CDR2 FQNEAQ (reference sequence). This CDR3 has 15 residues. V lost 5 bases and J lost 3; bases outside the gene matches: 8. CDR3 sequence (DNA): TGTGCCAGCAGCCCTGACAGGGGTGGGGACACTGAAGCTTTCTTT. This encodes CASSPDRGGDTEAFF. The variable domain in full, completed from reference TRBV7-9 and TRBJ1-1, reads DTGVSQNPRHKITKRGQNVTFRCDPISEHNRLYWYRQTLGQGPEFLTYFQNEAQLEKSRLLSDRFSAERPKGSFSTLEIQRTEQGDSAMYLCASSPDRGGDTEAFFGQGTRLTVV.

The V call is TRBV2, the J call TRBJ2-3; D gene unclear. The CDR3 length is 13 residues. Trimming cost V 3 bases and J 2 bases, with 6 bases left between them. Germline CDR1 and CDR2: SNHLY and FYNNEI. The DNA for the CDR3 is TGTGCCAGCAGTGAGGGCAACACAGATACGCAGTATTTT. This sequence encodes CASSEGNTDTQYF. The whole variable domain, remainder taken from reference TRBV2 and TRBJ2-3, is EPEVTQTPSHQVTQMGQEVILRCVPISNHLYFYWYRQILGQKVEFLVSFYNNEISEKSEIFDDQFSVERPDGSNFTLKIRSTKLEDSAMYFCASSEGNTDTQYFGPGTRLTVL.